The subject of this entry is one T cell receptor (beta chain). Its specificity is not known. Profiled with immunoSEQ multiplex PCR; TCRdb holds only in-frame clones, not every one. The sample shows tens of thousands of clones, about 95% of them seen only once. This sample is drawn from a study of OX40 agonist ivuxolimab in advanced cancers. Study summary: An anti-OX40 (CD134) antibody with agonistic activity, ivuxolimab, was administered to patients.

V was cut by 6 bases and J by 5 bases, with 14 bases left in between. CDR1 WSHSY and CDR2 SAAADI come from the germline V gene. CDR3 length: 14 amino acids. Whole-study results and caveats: Expanded clones were, on average, more numerous among CD8+ T cells than CD4+.

This TCR derives from an adult with an advanced solid tumor such as melanoma, head and neck, liver or kidney cancer. V is TRBV10-2 and J is TRBJ2-1; D call uncertain. Sequenced here: CD4+ or CD8+ T cells sorted from blood, sampled in a trial of the OX40 agonist ivuxolimab. The CDR3, as DNA: TGCGCCAGCAGGGGCACTCCGTTTAACAATGAGCAGTTCTTC. This translates into CASRGTPFNNEQFF.